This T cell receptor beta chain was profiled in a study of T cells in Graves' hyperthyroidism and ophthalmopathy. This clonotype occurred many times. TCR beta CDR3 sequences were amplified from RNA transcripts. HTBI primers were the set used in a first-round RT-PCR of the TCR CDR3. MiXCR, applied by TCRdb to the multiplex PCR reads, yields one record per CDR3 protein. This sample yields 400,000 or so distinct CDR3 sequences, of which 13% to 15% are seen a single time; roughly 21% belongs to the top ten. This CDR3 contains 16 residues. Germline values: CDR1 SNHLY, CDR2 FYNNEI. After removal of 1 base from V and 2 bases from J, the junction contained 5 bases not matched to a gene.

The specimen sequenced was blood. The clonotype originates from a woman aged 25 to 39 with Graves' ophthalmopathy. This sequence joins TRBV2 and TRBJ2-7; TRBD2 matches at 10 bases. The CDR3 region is CASSEGPAGGTYEQYF. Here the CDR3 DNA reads TGTGCCAGCAGTGAAGGGCCAGCGGGGGGGACCTACGAGCAGTACTTC.